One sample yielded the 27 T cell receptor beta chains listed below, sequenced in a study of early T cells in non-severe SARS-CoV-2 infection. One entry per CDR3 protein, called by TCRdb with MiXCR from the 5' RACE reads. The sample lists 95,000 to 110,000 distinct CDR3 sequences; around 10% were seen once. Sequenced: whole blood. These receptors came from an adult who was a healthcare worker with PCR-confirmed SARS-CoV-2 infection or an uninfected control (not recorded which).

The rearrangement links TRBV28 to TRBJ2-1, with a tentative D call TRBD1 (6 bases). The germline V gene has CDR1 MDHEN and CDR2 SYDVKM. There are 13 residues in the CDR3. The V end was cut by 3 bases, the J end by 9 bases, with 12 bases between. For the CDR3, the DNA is TGTGCCAGCAGTTTCCGTCTAGGGGGTGAGCAGTTCTTC. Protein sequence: CASSFRLGGEQFF.

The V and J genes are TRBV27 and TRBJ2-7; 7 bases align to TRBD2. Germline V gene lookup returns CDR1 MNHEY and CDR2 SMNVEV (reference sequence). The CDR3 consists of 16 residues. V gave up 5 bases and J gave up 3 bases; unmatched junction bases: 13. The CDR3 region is CASSPRPLAPGYEQYF. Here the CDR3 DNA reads TGTGCCAGCAGTCCTAGGCCACTAGCGCCAGGCTACGAGCAGTACTTC.

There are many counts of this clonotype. This CDR3 reads CASSHPGTHNEQFF. The CDR3 DNA sequence: TGTGCCAGCAGTCACCCCGGGACCCACAATGAGCAGTTCTTC. The chain joins TRBV27 to TRBJ2-1; D is possibly TRBD1 or TRBD2 (5 bases each). This CDR3 contains 14 residues. Trimming left V 5 bases short and J 5 bases short, with 13 bases between. CDR1 is MNHEY, CDR2 SMNVEV, per germline (reference sequence).

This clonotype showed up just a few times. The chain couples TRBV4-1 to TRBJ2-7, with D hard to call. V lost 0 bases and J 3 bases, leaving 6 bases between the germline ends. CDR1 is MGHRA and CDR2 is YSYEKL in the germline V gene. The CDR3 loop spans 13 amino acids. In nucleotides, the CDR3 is TGCGCCAGCAGCCAAGAAACCGGCTACGAGCAGTACTTC. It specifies CASSQETGYEQYF.

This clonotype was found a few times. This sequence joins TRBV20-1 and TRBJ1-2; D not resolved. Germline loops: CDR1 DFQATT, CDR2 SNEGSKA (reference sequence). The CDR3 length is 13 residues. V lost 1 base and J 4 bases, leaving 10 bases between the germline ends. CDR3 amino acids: CSARVPEGYGYTF. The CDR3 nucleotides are TGCAGTGCTAGAGTACCGGAGGGCTATGGCTACACCTTC.

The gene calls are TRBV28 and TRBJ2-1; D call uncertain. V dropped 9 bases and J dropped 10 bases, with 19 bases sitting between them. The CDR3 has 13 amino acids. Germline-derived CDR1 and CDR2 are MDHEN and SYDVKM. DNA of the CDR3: TGTGCCAGTGGGTCCACCTACAATGAAGAGCAGTTCTTC. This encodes CASGSTYNEEQFF.

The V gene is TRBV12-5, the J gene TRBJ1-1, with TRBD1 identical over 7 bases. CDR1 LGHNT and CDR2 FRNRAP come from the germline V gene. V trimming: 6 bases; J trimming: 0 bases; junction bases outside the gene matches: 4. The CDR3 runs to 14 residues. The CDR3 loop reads CASGQGQMNTEAFF. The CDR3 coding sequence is TGTGCTAGTGGCCAGGGACAGATGAACACTGAAGCTTTCTTT.

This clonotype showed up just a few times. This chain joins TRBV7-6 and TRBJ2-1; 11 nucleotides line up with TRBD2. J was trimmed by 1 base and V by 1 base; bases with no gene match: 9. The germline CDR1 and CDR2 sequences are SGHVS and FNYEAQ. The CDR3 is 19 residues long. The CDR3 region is CASSLVGTSGSVSYNEQFF. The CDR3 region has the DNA TGTGCCAGCAGCTTAGTGGGCACTAGCGGGAGTGTTTCCTACAATGAGCAGTTCTTC.

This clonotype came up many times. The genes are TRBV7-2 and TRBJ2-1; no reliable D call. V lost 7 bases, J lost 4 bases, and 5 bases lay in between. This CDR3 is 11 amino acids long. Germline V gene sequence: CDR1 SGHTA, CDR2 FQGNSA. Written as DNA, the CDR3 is TGTGCCAGCACCCTGTACAATGAGCAGTTCTTC. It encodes CASTLYNEQFF.

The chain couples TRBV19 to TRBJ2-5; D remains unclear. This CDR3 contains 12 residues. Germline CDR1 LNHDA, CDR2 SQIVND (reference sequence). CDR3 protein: CAPTWMEETQYF. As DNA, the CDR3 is TGTGCGCCGACTTGGATGGAAGAGACCCAGTACTTC.

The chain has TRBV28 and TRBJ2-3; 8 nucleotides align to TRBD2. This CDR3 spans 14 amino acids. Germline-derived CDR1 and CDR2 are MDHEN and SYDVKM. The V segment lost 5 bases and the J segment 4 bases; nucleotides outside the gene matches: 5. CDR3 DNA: TGTGCCAGCAGTACGGGACTAGATGCAGATACGCAGTATTTT. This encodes CASSTGLDADTQYF.

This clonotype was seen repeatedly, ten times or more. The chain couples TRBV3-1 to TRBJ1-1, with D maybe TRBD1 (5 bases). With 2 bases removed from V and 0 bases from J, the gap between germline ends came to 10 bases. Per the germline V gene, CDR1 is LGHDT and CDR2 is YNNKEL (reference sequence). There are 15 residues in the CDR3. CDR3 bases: TGTGCCAGCAGCCAACCGGGACTCTTGAACACTGAAGCTTTCTTT. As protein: CASSQPGLLNTEAFF.

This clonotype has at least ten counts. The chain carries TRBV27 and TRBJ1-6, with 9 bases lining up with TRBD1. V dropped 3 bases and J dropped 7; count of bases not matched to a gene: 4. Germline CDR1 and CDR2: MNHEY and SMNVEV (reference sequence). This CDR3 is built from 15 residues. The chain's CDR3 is CASSLTGQGNSPLHF. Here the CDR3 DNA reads TGTGCCAGCAGTTTGACGGGACAGGGAAATTCACCCCTCCACTTT.

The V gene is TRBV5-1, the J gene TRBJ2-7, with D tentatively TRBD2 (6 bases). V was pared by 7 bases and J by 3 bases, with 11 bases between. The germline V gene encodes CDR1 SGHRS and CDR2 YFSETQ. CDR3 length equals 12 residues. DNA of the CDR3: TGCGCCAGCGCGGGGTCCTACTACGAGCAGTACTTC. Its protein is CASAGSYYEQYF.

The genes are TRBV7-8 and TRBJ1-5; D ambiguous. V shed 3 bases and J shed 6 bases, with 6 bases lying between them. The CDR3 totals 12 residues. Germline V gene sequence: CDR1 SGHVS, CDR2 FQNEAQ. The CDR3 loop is CASSLGIQPQHF. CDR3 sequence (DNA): TGTGCCAGCAGCTTGGGGATTCAGCCCCAGCATTTT.

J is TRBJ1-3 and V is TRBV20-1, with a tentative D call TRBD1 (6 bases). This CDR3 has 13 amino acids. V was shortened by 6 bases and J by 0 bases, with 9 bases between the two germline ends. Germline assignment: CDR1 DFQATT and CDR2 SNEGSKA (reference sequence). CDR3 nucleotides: TGCAGTGCCCAGACAGGCTCTGGAAACACCATATATTTT. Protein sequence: CSAQTGSGNTIYF.

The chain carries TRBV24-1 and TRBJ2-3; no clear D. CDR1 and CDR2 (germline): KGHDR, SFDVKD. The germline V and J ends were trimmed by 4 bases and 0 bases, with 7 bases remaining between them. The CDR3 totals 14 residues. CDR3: CATSEDKSTDTQYF. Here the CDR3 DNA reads TGTGCCACCAGTGAAGACAAAAGCACAGATACGCAGTATTTT.

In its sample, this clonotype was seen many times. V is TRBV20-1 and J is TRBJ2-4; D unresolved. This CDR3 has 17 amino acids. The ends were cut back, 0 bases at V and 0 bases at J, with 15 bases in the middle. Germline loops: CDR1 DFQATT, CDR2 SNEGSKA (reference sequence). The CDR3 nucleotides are TGCAGTGCTAGAGATCCGCTTGACGGATTAGCCAAAAACATTCAGTACTTC. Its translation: CSARDPLDGLAKNIQYF.

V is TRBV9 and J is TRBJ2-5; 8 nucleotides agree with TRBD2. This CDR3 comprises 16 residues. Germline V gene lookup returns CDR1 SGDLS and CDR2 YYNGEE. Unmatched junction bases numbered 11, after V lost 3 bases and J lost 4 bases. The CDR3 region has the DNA TGTGCCAGCAGCGAGGGATCGCCGGGAGGGTCAGAGACCCAGTACTTC. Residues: CASSEGSPGGSETQYF.

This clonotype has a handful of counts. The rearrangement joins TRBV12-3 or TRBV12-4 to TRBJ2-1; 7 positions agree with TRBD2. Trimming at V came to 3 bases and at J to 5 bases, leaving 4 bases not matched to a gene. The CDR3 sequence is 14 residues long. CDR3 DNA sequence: TGTGCCAGCAGTTTGGGAGGGGTAAACAATGAGCAGTTCTTC. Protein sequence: CASSLGGVNNEQFF.

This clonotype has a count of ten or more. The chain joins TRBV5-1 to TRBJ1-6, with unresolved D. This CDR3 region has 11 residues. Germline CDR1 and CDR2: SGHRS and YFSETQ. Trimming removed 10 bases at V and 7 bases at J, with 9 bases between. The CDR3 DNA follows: TGCGCCCCATTGGGGAATTCACCCCTCCACTTT. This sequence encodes CAPLGNSPLHF. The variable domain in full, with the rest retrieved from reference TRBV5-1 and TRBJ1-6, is KAGVTQTPRYLIKTRGQQVTLSCSPISGHRSVSWYQQTPGQGLQFLFEYFSETQRNKGNFPGRFSGRQFSNSRSEMNVSTLELGDSALYLCAPLGNSPLHFGNGTRLTVT.

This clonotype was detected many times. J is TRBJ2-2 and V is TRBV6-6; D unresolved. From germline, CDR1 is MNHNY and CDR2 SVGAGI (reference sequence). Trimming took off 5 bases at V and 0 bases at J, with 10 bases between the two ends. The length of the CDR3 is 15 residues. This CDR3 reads CASSLVVANTGELFF. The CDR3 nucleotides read TGTGCCAGCAGTCTAGTAGTGGCGAACACCGGGGAGCTGTTTTTT.

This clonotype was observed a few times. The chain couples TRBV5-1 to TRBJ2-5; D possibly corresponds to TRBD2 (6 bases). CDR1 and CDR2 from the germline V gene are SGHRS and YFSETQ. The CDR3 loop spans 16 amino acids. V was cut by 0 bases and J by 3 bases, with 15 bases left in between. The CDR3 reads CASSLAGLAYEETQYF. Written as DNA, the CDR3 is TGCGCCAGCAGCTTGGCGGGTCTAGCGTATGAAGAGACCCAGTACTTC.

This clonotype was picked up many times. The CDR3 loop is CASSLPGAGSSYNEQFF. The CDR3 DNA reads as TGTGCCAGCAGCTTACCTGGGGCAGGGAGCTCCTACAATGAGCAGTTCTTC. The J gene is TRBJ2-1, the V gene TRBV7-9; D may match TRBD1 or TRBD2 (5 bases each). Trimming took 2 bases from V and 0 from J, leaving 14 bases between them. CDR1 is SEHNR, CDR2 FQNEAQ, per germline (reference sequence). The CDR3 is 17 amino acids.

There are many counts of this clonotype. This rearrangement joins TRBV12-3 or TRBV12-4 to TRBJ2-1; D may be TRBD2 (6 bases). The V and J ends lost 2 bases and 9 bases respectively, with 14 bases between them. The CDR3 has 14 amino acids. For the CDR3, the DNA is TGTGCCAGCAGTTTACCCCTAGGAGGGCGTGAGCAGTTCTTC. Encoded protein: CASSLPLGGREQFF.

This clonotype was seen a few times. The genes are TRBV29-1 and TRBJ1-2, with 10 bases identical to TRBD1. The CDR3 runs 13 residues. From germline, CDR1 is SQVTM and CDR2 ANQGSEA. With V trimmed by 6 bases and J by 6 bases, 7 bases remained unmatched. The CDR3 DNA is TGCAGCGTAGAGACAGGGGGCGATGATGGCTACACCTTC. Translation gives CSVETGGDDGYTF.

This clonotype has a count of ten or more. Written as DNA, the CDR3 is TGCGCCAGCAGCTTGGATGGGGGAACTGAAGCTTTCTTT. It encodes CASSLDGGTEAFF. The chain uses TRBV5-1 and TRBJ1-1, with a weak D call TRBD1 (5 bases). Germline CDR1 SGHRS, CDR2 YFSETQ. This CDR3 has 13 amino acids. V was clipped by 0 bases and J by 5 bases, with 8 bases between them.